Sequencing of this T cell receptor beta chain was carried out in a study of shared clonotypes between healthy human individuals. Germline assignment: CDR1 MNHEY and CDR2 SVGAGI. The CDR3 loop spans 14 amino acids. Deletions cut 0 bases from V and 8 bases from J, with 13 bases between. Only in-frame clones appear in the TCRdb table, and some are missing; sequencing was by immunoSEQ multiplex PCR. This sample has roughly 2.5 million clones; around 94% occur once, and the top ten carry 0.11% to 0.15%. The receptor was derived from a man aged 18 to 35 in good health. This chain connects TRBV6-5 to TRBJ1-2; the D is unclear. Sequencing used naive CD4+ T cells sorted from blood. The subset was: CD45RA+ positively selected. The chain's CDR3 is CASSYSMLVGGYTF. CDR3 nucleotides: TGTGCCAGCAGTTACTCGATGTTAGTAGGAGGCTACACCTTC.